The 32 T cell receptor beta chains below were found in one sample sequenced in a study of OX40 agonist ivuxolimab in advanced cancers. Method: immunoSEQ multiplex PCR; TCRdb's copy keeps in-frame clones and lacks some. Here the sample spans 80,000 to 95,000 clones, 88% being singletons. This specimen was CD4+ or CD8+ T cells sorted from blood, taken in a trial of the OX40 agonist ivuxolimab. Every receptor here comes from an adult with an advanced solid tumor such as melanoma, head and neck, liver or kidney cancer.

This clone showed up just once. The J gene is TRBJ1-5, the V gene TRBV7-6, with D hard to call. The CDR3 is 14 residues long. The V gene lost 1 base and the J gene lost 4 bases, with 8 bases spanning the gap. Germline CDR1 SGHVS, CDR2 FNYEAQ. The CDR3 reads CASSLGVSNQPQHF. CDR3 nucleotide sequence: TGTGCCAGCAGCTTAGGGGTGTCAAATCAGCCCCAGCATTTT.

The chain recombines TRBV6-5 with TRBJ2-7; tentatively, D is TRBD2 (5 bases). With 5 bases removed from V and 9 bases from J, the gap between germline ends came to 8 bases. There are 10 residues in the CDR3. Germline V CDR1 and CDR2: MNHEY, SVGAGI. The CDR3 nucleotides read TGTGCCAGCAGTATCGGGGTGCAGTACTTC. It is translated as CASSIGVQYF.

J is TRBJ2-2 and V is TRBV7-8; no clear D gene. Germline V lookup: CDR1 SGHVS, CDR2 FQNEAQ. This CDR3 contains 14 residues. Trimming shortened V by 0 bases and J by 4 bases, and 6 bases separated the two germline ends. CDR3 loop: CASSLALPTGELFF. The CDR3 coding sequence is TGTGCCAGCAGCTTAGCACTACCCACCGGGGAGCTGTTTTTT.

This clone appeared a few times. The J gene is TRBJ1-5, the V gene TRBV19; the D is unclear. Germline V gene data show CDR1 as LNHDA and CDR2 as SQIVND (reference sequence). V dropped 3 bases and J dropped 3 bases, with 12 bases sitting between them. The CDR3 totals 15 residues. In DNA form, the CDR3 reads TGTGCCAGTAGTATCGGAGCCGGGTCCAATCAGCCCCAGCATTTT. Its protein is CASSIGAGSNQPQHF. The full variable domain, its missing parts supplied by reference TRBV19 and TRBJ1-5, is DGGITQSPKYLFRKEGQNVTLSCEQNLNHDAMYWYRQDPGQGLRLIYYSQIVNDFQKGDIAEGYSVSREKKESFPLTVTSAQKNPTAFYLCASSIGAGSNQPQHFGDGTRLSIL.

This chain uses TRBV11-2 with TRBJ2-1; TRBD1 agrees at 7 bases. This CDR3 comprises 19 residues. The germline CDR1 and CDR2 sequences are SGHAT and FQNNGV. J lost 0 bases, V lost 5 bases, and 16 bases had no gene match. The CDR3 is CASSLRYVPGGSSYNEQFF. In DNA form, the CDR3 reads TGTGCCAGCAGCCTCCGCTACGTGCCAGGGGGAAGCTCCTACAATGAGCAGTTCTTC.

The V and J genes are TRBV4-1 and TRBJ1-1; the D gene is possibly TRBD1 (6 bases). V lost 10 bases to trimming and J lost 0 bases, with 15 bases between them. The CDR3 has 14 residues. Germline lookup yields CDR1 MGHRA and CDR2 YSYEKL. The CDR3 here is CATRGATMNTEAFF. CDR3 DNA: TGCGCCACCCGGGGGGCAACCATGAACACTGAAGCTTTCTTT.

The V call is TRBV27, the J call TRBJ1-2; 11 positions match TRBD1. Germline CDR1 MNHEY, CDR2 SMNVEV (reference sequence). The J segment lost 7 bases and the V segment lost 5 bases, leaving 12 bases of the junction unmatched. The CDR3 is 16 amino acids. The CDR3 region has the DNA TGTGCCAGCAGTGCGGACAGGGGGCATTATCTGAGTGGCTACACCTTC. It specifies CASSADRGHYLSGYTF.

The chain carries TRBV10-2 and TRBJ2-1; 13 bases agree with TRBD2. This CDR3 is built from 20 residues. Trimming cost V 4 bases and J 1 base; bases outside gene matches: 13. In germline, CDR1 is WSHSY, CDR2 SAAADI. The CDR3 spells CASSGSRTSGSKRSYNEQFF. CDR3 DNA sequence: TGCGCCAGCAGTGGTTCCCGGACTAGCGGGAGCAAGAGGTCCTACAATGAGCAGTTCTTC.

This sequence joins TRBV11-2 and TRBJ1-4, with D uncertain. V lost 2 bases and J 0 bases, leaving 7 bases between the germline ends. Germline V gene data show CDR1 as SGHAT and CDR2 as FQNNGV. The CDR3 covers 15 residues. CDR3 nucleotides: TGTGCCAGCAGCTTACGGGAAGCAACTAATGAAAAACTGTTTTTT. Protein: CASSLREATNEKLFF.

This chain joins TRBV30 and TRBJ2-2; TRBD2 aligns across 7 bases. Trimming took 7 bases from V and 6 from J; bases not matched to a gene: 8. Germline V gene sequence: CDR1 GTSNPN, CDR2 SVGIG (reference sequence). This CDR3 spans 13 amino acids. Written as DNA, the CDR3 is TGTGCCTATTCACGGGAGGAGTCCGGGGAGCTGTTTTTT. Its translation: CAYSREESGELFF.

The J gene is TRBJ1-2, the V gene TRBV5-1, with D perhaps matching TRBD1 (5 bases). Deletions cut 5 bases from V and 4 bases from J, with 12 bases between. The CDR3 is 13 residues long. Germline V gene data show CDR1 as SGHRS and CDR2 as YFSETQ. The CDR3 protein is CASREPGGYGYTF. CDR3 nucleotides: TGCGCCAGCAGAGAGCCGGGGGGCTATGGCTACACCTTC.

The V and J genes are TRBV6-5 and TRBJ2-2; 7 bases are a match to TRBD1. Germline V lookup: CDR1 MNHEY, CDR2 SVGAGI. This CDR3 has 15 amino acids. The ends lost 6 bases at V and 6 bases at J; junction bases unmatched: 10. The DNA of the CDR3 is TGTGCCAGCAGGGATAACAGGGGAAGGGCCGGGGAGCTGTTTTTT. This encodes CASRDNRGRAGELFF.

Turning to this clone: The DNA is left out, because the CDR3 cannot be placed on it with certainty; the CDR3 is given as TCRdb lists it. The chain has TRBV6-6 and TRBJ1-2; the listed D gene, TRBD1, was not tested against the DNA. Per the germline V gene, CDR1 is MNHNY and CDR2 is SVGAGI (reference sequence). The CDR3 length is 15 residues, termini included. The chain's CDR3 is CASSTSTGVNYGYTF.

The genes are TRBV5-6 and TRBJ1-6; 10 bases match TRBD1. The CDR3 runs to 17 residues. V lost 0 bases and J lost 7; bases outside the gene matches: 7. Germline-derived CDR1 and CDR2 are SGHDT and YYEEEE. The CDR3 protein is CASSLEIGTGANSPLHF. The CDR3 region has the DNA TGTGCCAGCAGCTTGGAAATTGGGACAGGGGCAAATTCACCCCTCCACTTT.

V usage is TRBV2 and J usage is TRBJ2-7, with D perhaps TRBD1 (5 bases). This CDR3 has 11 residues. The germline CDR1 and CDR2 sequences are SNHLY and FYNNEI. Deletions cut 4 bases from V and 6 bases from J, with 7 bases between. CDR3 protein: CASSGQSEQYF. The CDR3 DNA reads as TGTGCCAGCAGTGGACAGAGCGAGCAGTACTTC.

CDR3 nucleotide sequence: TGTGCCAGCAGCTTATTGGGCCAGGGATTATACAATGAGCAGTTCTTC. This gives the protein CASSLLGQGLYNEQFF. The chain has TRBV7-2 and TRBJ2-1; TRBD1 is a possible D gene (5 bases). V was cut by 2 bases and J by 4 bases, with 15 bases left in between. The V gene's germline CDR1 is SGHTA and CDR2 FQGNSA. The CDR3 is made up of 16 amino acids.

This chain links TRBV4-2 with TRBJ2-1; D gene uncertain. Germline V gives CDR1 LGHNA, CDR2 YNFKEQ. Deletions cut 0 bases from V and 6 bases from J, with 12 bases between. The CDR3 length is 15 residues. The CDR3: CASSQDWPVGNEQFF. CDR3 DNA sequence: TGTGCCAGCAGCCAAGATTGGCCTGTCGGCAATGAGCAGTTCTTC.

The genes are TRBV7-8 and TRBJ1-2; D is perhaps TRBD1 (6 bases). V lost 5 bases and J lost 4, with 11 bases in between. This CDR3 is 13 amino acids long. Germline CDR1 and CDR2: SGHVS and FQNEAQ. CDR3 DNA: TGTGCCAGCAGCATTGGACAGTTCTATGGCTACACCTTC. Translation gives CASSIGQFYGYTF.

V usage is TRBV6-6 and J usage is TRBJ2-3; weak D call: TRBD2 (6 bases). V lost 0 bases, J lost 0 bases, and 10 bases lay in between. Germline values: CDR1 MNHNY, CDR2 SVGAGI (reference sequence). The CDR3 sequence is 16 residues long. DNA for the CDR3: TGTGCCAGCAGTTACTCTAGTAGCGGTAGCACAGATACGCAGTATTTT. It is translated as CASSYSSSGSTDTQYF.

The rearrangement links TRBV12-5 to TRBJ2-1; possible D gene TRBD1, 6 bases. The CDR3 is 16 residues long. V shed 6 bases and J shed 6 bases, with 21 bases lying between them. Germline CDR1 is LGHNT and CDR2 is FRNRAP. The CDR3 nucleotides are TGTGCTAGTGGACCACGGGACATAACCCCCAGCAATGAGCAGTTCTTC. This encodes CASGPRDITPSNEQFF.

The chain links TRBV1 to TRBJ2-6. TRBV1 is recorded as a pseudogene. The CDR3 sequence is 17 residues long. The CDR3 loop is CTSSGRGLQSRANVLTF. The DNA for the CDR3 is TGCACCAGCAGTGGGCGAGGTTTGCAAAGTCGGGCCAACGTCCTGACTTTC.

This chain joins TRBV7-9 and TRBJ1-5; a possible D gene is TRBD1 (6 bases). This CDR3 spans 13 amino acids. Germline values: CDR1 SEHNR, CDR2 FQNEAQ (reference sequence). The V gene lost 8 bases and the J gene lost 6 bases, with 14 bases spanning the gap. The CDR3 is CASGAQGIQPQHF. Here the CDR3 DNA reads TGTGCCAGCGGCGCACAGGGAATTCAGCCCCAGCATTTT.

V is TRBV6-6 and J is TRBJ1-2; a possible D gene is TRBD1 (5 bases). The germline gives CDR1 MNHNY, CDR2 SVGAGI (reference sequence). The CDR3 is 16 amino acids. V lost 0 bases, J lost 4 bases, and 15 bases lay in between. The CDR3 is CASSYSVGGSGYGYTF. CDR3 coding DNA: TGTGCCAGCAGTTACTCCGTGGGGGGGTCGGGCTATGGCTACACCTTC.

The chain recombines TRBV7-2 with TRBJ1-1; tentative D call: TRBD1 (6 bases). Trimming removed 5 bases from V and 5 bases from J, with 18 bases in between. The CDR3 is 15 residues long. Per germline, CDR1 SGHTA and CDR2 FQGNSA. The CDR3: CASSPRAGAGTEAFF. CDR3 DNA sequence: TGTGCCAGCAGCCCGAGGGCAGGGGCGGGGACTGAAGCTTTCTTT.

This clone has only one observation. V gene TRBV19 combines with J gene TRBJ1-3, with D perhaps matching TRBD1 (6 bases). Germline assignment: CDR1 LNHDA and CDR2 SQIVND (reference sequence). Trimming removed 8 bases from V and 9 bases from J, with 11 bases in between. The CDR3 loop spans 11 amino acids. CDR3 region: CASSTGGTIYF. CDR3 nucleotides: TGTGCCAGTTCGACAGGAGGCACCATATATTTT.

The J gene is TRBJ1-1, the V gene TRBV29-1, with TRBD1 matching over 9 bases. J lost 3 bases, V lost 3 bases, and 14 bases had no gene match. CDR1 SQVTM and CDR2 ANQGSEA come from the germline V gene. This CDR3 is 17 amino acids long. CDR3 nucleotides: TGCAGCGTTGAGGCTTTACGACTCCGGGACAGGGACACTGAAGCTTTCTTT. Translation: CSVEALRLRDRDTEAFF.

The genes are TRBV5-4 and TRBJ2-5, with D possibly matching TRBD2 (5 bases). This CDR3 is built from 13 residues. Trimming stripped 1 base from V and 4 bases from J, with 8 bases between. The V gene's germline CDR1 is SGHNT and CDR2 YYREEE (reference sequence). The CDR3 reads CASSLWESETQYF. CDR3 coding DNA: TGTGCCAGCAGCTTGTGGGAGTCAGAGACCCAGTACTTC.

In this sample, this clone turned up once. This chain's CDR3 is CASSPASGRPTYEQYF. The DNA for the CDR3 is TGTGCCAGCTCACCAGCTAGCGGGAGGCCGACCTACGAGCAGTACTTC. The rearrangement links TRBV18 to TRBJ2-7; 11 bases align to TRBD2. This CDR3 is built from 16 residues. After removal of 2 bases from V and 2 bases from J, the junction contained 5 bases not matched to a gene. Germline CDR1 and CDR2: KGHSH and LQKENI. The full variable domain, with the rest looked up from reference TRBV18 and TRBJ2-7, is NAGVMQNPRHLVRRRGQEARLRCSPMKGHSHVYWYRQLPEEGLKFMVYLQKENIIDESGMPKERFSAEFPKEGPSILRIQQVVRGDSAAYFCASSPASGRPTYEQYFGPGTRLTVT.

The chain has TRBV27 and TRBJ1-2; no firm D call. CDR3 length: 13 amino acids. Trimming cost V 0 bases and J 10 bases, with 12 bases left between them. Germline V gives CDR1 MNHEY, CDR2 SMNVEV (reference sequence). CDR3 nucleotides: TGTGCCAGCAGTTTATCCAAAACGGCGGACTACACCTTC. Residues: CASSLSKTADYTF.

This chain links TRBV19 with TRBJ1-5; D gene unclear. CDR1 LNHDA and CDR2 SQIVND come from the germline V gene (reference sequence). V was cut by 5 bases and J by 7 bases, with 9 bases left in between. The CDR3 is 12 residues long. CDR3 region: CASSSVWQPQHF. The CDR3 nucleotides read TGTGCCAGTAGTTCTGTATGGCAGCCCCAGCATTTT.

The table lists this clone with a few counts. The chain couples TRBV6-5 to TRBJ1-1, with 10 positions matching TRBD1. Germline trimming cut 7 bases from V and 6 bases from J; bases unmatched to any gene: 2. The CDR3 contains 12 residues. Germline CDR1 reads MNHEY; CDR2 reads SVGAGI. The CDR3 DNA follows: TGTGCCAGCACCGGACAGGGGGCTGAAGCTTTCTTT. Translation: CASTGQGAEAFF.

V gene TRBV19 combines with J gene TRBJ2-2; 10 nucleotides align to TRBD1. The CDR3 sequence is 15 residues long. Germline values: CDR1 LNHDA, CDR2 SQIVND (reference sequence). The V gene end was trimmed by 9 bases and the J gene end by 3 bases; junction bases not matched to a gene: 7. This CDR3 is CASLTGTGDTGELFF. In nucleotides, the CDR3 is TGTGCCAGCCTTACCGGGACAGGGGACACCGGGGAGCTGTTTTTT.